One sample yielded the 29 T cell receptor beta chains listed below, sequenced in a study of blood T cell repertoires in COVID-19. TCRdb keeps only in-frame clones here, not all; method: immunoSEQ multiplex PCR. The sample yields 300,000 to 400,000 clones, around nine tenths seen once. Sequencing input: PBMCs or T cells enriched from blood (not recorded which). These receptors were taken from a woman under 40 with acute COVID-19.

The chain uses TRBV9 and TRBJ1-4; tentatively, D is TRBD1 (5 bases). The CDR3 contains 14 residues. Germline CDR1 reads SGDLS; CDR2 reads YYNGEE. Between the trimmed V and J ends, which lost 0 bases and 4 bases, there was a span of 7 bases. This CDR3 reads CASSVGQFNEKLFF. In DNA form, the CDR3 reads TGTGCCAGCAGCGTAGGACAGTTTAATGAAAAACTGTTTTTT.

The CDR3 is CATSAWVGGSTDTQYF. The CDR3 DNA is TGTGCCACCAGTGCCTGGGTAGGGGGCTCGACAGATACGCAGTATTTT. The chain joins TRBV24-1 to TRBJ2-3, with TRBD1 matching over 7 bases. J was trimmed by 3 bases and V by 5 bases; bases with no gene match: 10. The CDR3 loop spans 16 amino acids. CDR1 is KGHDR and CDR2 is SFDVKD in the germline V gene.

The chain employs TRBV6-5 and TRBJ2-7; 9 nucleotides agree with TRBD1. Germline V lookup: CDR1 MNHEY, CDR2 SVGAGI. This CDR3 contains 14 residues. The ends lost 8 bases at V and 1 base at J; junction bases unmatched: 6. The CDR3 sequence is CASGSGTGSYEQYF. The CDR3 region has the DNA TGTGCCAGCGGATCCGGGACAGGGTCCTACGAGCAGTACTTC.

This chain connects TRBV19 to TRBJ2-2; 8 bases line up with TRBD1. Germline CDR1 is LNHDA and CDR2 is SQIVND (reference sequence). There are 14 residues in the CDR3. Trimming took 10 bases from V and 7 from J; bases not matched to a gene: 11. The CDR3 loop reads CATKQGGMGGELFF. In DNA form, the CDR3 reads TGTGCCACCAAACAGGGGGGAATGGGCGGGGAGCTGTTTTTT.

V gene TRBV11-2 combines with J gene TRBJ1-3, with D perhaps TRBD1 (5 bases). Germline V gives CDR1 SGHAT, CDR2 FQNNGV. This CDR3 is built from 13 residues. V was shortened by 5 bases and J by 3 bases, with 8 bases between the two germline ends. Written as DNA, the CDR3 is TGTGCCAGCAGCGACAGTTTTGGAAACACCATATATTTT. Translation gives CASSDSFGNTIYF.

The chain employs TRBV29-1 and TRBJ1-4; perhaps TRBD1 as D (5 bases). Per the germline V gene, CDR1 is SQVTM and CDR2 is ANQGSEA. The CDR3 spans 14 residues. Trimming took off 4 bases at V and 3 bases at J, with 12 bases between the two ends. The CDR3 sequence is CSVGWRGANEKLFF. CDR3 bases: TGCAGCGTTGGATGGCGGGGGGCTAATGAAAAACTGTTTTTT.

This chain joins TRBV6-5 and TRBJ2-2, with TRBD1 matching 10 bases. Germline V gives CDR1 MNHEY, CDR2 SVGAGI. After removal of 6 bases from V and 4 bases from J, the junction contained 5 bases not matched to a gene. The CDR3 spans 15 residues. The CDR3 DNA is TGTGCCAGCAGATGGGGGACAGGGGCCACCGGGGAGCTGTTTTTT. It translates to CASRWGTGATGELFF.

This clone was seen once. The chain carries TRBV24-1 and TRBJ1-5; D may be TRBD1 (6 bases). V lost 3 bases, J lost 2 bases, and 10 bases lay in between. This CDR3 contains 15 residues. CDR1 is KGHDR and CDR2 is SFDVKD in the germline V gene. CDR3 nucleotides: TGTGCCACCAGTGATCCCGGACAGCGCAATCAGCCCCAGCATTTT. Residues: CATSDPGQRNQPQHF.

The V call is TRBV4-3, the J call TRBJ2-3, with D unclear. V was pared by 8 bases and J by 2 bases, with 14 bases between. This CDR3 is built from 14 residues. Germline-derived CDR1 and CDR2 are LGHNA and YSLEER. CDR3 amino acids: CASSDSLITDTQYF. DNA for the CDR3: TGCGCCAGCTCCGACTCTCTTATCACAGATACGCAGTATTTT.

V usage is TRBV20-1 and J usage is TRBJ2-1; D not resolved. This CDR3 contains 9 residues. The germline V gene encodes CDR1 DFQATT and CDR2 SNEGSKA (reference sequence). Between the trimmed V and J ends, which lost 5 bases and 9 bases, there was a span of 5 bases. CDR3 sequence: CSASLEQFF. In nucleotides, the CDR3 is TGCAGTGCTTCTCTTGAGCAGTTCTTC.

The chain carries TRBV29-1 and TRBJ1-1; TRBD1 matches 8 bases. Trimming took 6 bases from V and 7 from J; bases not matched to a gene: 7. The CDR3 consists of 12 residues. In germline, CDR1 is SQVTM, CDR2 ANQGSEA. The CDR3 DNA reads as TGCAGCGTGGCAGGGGGCCTATATGAAGCTTTCTTT. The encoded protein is CSVAGGLYEAFF.

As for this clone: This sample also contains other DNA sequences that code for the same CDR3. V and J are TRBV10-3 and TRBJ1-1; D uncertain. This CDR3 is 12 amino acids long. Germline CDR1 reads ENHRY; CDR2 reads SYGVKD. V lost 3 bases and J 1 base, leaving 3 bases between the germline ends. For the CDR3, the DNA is TGTGCCATCAGTGACAGGAACACTGAAGCTTTCTTT. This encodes CAISDRNTEAFF.

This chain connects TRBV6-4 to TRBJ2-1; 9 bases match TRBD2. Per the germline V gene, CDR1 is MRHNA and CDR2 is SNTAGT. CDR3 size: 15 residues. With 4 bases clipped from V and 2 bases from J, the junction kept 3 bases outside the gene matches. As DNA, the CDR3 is TGTGCCAGCAGTGCAGGCGGGGGGGCCTACAATGAGCAGTTCTTC. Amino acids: CASSAGGGAYNEQFF.

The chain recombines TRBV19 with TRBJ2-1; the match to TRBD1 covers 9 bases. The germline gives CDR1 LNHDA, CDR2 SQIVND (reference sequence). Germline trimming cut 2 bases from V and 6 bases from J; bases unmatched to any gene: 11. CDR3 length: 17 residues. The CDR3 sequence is CASSIREGQGGGNEQFF. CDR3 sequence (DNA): TGTGCCAGTAGTATAAGGGAGGGACAGGGCGGCGGCAATGAGCAGTTCTTC.

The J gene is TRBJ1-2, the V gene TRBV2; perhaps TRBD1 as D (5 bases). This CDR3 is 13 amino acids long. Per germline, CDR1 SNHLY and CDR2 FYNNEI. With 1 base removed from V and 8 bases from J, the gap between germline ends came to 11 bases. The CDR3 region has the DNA TGTGCCAGCAGTGAAGAGGGGAAGGAAGGCTACACCTTC. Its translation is CASSEEGKEGYTF.

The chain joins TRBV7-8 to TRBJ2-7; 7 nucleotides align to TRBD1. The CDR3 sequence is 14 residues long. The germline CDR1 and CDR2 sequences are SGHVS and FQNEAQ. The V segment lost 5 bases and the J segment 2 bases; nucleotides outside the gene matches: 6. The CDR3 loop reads CASSTTGTAYEQYF. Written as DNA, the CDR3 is TGTGCCAGCAGCACTACCGGGACAGCCTACGAGCAGTACTTC.

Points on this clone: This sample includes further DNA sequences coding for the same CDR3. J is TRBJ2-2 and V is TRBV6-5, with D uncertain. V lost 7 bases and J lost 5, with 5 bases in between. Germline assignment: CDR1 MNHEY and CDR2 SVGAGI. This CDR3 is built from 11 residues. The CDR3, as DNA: TGTGCCAGCACTCTTACCGGGGAGCTGTTTTTT. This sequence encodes CASTLTGELFF.

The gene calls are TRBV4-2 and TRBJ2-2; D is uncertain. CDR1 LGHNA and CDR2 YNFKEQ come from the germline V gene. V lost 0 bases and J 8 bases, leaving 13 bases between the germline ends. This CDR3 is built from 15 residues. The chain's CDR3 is CASSQEVSLTGELFF. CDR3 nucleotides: TGTGCCAGCAGCCAAGAAGTTTCCCTCACTGGGGAGCTGTTTTTT.

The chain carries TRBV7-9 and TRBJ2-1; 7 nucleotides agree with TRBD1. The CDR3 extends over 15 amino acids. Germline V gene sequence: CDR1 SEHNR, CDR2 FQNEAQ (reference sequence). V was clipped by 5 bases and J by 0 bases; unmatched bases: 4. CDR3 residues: CASSQTGISYNEQFF. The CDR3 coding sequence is TGTGCCAGCAGCCAGACAGGGATCTCCTACAATGAGCAGTTCTTC. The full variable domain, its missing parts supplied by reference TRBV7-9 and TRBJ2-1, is DTGVSQNPRHKITKRGQNVTFRCDPISEHNRLYWYRQTLGQGPEFLTYFQNEAQLEKSRLLSDRFSAERPKGSFSTLEIQRTEQGDSAMYLCASSQTGISYNEQFFGPGTRLTVL.

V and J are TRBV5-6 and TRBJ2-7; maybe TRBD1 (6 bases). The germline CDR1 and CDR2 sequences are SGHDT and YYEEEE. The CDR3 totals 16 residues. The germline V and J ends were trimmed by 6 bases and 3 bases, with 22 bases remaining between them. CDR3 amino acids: CASTPGVGLIVYEQYF. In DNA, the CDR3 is TGTGCCAGCACCCCAGGGGTCGGCCTTATCGTCTACGAGCAGTACTTC.

The CDR3 loop reads CASSGQGVIPTDTQYF. CDR3 nucleotides: TGTGCCAGCAGTGGACAGGGGGTCATACCCACAGATACGCAGTATTTT. This chain connects TRBV2 to TRBJ2-3; 9 bases align to TRBD1. Germline loops: CDR1 SNHLY, CDR2 FYNNEI. The CDR3 covers 16 residues. V dropped 4 bases and J dropped 2; count of bases not matched to a gene: 7.

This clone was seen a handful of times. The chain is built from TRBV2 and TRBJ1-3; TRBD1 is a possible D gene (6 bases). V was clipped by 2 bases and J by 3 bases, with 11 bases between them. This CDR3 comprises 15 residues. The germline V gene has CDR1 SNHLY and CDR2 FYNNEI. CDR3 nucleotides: TGTGCCAGCAGTGAACTTCAACAGGGTGGAAACACCATATATTTT. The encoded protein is CASSELQQGGNTIYF.

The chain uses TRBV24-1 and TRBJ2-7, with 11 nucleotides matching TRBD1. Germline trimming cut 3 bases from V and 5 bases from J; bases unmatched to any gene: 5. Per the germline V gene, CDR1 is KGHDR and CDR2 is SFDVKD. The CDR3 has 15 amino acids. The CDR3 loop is CATSDRGQGVDEQYF. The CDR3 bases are TGTGCCACCAGTGATCGGGGACAGGGGGTAGACGAGCAGTACTTC.

The CDR3 sequence is CASRAGKDYGYTF. CDR3 coding DNA: TGTGCCAGCAGAGCGGGGAAGGACTATGGCTACACCTTC. The rearrangement links TRBV2 to TRBJ1-2; D ambiguous. Trimming took 6 bases from V and 3 from J, leaving 11 bases between them. The CDR3 totals 13 residues. Germline-derived CDR1 and CDR2 are SNHLY and FYNNEI.

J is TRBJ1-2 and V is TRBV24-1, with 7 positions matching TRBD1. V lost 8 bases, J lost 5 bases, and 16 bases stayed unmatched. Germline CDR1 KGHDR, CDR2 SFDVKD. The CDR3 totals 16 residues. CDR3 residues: CATTAGDRPPPYGYTF. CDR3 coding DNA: TGTGCCACCACCGCTGGGGACAGACCTCCTCCTTATGGCTACACCTTC.

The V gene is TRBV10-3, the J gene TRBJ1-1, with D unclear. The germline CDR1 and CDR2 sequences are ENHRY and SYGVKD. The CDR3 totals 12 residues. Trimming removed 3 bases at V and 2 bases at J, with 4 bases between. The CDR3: CAISELNTEAFF. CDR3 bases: TGTGCCATCAGTGAACTCAACACTGAAGCTTTCTTT.

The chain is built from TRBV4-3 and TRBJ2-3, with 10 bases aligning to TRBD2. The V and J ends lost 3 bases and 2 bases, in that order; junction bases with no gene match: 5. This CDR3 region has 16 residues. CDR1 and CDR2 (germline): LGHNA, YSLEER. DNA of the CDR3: TGCGCCAGCAGCCAGAGCGGGGGGGACTACACAGATACGCAGTATTTT. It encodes CASSQSGGDYTDTQYF.

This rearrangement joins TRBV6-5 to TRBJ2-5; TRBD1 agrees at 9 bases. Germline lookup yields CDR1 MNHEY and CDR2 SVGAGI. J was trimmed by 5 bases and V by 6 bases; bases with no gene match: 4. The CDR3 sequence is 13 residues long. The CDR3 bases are TGTGCCAGCAGGCCCACAGGGGGCGAGACCCAGTACTTC. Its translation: CASRPTGGETQYF.

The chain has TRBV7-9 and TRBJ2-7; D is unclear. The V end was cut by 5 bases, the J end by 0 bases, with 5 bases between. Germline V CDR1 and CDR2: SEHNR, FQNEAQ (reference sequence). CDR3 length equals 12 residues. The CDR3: CASSPISYEQYF. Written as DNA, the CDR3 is TGTGCCAGCAGCCCCATCTCCTACGAGCAGTACTTC.